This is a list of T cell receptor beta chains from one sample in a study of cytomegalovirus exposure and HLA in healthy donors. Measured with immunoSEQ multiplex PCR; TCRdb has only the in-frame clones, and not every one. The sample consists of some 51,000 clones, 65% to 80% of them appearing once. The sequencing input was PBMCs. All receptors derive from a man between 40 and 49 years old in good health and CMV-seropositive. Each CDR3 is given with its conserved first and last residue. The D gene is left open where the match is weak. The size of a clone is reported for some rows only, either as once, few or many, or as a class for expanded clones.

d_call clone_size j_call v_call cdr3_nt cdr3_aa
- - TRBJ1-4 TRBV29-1 TGCAGCGTTGGTAACATTAATGAAAAACTGTTTTTT CSVGNINEKLFF
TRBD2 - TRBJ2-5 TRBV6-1 TGTGCCAGCAGTAAGACTAGCGGGGGGCAAGAGACCCAGTACTTC CASSKTSGGQETQYF
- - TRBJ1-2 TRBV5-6 TGTGCCAGCAGCTTGGTGGAGGGCAAAGCCTATGGCTACACCTTC CASSLVEGKAYGYTF
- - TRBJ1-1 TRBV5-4 TGTGCCAGCAGAAACGAGGTCTTTAACACTGAAGCTTTCTTT CASRNEVFNTEAFF
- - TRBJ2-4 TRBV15 TGTGCCACCAGCGTCCACCGCATGGGAGACATTCAGTACTTC CATSVHRMGDIQYF
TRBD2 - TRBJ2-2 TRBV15 TGTGCCACCTCGAGAAGCGGGGGGGGGAACACCGGGGAGCTGTTTTTT CATSRSGGGNTGELFF
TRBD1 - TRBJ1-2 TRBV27 TGTGCCAGCAGACAGGACAGGCTTAAGGACTATGGCTACACCTTC CASRQDRLKDYGYTF
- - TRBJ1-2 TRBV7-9 TGTGCCAGCAGCCTGGGCTCAGGCTATGGCTACACCTTC CASSLGSGYGYTF
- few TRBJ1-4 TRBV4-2 TGTGCCAGCAGCCAAGAAGCCACTGATGAAAAACTGTTTTTT CASSQEATDEKLFF
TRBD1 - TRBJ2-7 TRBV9 TGTGCCAGCAGCGGGACAGGATCGAACTACGAGCAGTACTTC CASSGTGSNYEQYF
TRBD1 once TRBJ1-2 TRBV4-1 TGCGCCAGCAGCCAAAGAGCAGGGGGAAACTATGGCTACACCTTC CASSQRAGGNYGYTF
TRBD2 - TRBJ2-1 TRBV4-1 TGCGCCAGCAGCCAAGCCCTGGGACTAGCGGAATACAATGAGCAGTTCTTC CASSQALGLAEYNEQFF
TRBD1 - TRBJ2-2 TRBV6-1 TGTGCCAGCAGTGCCCCTTCGAGGAGATCAGGGGGAGAGCTGTTTTTT CASSAPSRRSGGELFF
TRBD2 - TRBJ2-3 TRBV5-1 TGCGCCAGCAGCTTGGCTAGCGGGGGGAGCACAGATACGCAGTATTTT CASSLASGGSTDTQYF
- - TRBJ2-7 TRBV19 TGTGCCAGTAGTATCAGAGGGACACAGTACGAGCAGTACTTC CASSIRGTQYEQYF
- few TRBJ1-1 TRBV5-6 TGTGCCAGCAGCCAATACACTGAAGCTTTCTTT CASSQYTEAFF
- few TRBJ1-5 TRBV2 TGTGCCAGCAGTTTGGGGCAGGGCAATCAGCCCCAGCATTTT CASSLGQGNQPQHF
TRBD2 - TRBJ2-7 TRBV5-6 TGTGCCAGCAGCTGGGGGACTAGCCACGAGCAGTACTTC CASSWGTSHEQYF
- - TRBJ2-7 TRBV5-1 TGCGCCAGCTCTAGACAGGCCAGCTCCTACGAGCAGTACTTC CASSRQASSYEQYF
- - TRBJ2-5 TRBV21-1 TGTGCCAGCAGCAAAAGTGCGGGACAAGAGACCCAGTACTTC CASSKSAGQETQYF
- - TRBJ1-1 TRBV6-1 TGTGGAATAGACAGCAGGCGGAGGGACACTGAAGCTTTCTTT CGIDSRRRDTEAFF
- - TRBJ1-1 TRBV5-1 TGCGCCAGCAGCATAGGACAGCAATACACTGAAGCTTTCTTT CASSIGQQYTEAFF
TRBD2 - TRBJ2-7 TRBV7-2 TGTGCCAGCAGCTTAGGGACTAGCGGGACCTACGAGCAGTACTTC CASSLGTSGTYEQYF
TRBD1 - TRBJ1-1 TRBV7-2 TGTGCCAGCAGCGCATGGGACAGGGAAGCTTTCTTT CASSAWDREAFF
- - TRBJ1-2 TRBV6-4 TGTGCCAGCAGTGACAGGAGGTTTGGCGATGGCTACACCTTC CASSDRRFGDGYTF
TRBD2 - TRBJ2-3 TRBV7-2 TGTGCCAGCAGCCCGGAAGCGGGGGGAGGGATTTTAGATACGCAGTATTTT CASSPEAGGGILDTQYF
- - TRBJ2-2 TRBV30 TGTGCCTGGAGTGTACAACCTTCCGGGGAGCTGTTTTTT CAWSVQPSGELFF
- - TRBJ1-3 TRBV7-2 TGTGCCAGCAGCCCGGGGGGAGGGGAAGGAGTTGGAAACACCATATATTTT CASSPGGGEGVGNTIYF
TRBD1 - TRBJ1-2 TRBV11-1 TGTGCCAGCAGCAGCTACACCGGACAGGACGGTGGCTACACCTTC CASSSYTGQDGGYTF
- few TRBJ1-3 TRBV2 TGTGCCAGCAGGAGACAGGGAAACACCATATATTTT CASRRQGNTIYF
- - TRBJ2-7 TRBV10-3 TGTGCCATCAGTGATTCCACCGGGACTCCCCCGGGGGAGCAGTACTTC CAISDSTGTPPGEQYF
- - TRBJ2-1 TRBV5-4 TGTGCCAGCAGCTCGGACAGAAACAATGAGCAGTTCTTC CASSSDRNNEQFF
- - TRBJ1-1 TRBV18 TGTGCCAGCTCACCGGCCGGGGGGGGAGGCACTGAAGCTTTCTTT CASSPAGGGGTEAFF
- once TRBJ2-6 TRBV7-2 TGTGCCAGCAGTTCGCAACCGGGACTTCACTCTGGGGCCAACGTCCTGACTTTC CASSSQPGLHSGANVLTF
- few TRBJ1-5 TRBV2 TGTGCCAGCAGTCCCGGACTCCATCAGCCCCAGCATTTT CASSPGLHQPQHF
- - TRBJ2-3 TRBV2 TGTGCCAGCAGTGTCTCAGCGGGGACAAGCACAGATACGCAGTATTTT CASSVSAGTSTDTQYF
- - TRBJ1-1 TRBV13 TGTGCCAGCAGCGAGGGCAACACTGAAGCTTTCTTT CASSEGNTEAFF
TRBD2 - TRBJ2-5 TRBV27 TGTGCCAGCAGTTTAAGGTGGCTAGCGGGGATAGAGACCCAGTACTTC CASSLRWLAGIETQYF
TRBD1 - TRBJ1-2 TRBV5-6 TGTGCCAGCAGCTCATTGACAGGGGGACACTATGGCTACACCTTC CASSSLTGGHYGYTF
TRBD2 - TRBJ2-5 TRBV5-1 TGCGCCAGCAGCTTGGCGGGGGGGCGCGTCGGGGAGACCCAGTACTTC CASSLAGGRVGETQYF
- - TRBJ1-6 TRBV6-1 TGTGCCAGCAGGGTAATCCGGGACTCAATTTTACCCCTCCACTTT CASRVIRDSILPLHF